Presented here are 7 T cell receptor beta chains from one specimen sequenced in a study of T cells after posttransplantation cyclophosphamide. Clones were read by immunoSEQ multiplex PCR, and TCRdb kept only the in-frame ones, dropping some. The table lists 42,000 or so clones, no singletons, with 4% to 5.5% in the top ten. Material: PBMCs. The receptors were gathered from a woman aged 45-60 years in good health and a related stem cell transplant donor.

This clone was counted many times. CDR3 residues: CASSFMASNTEAFF. Written as DNA, the CDR3 is TGTGCCAGCAGCTTTATGGCCTCGAACACTGAAGCTTTCTTT. The chain joins TRBV11-3 to TRBJ1-1; no definite D call. The germline CDR1 and CDR2 sequences are SGHNT and YENEEA. Deletions cut 3 bases from V and 1 base from J, with 9 bases between. This CDR3 region has 14 residues.

This clone was counted many times. The V and J genes are TRBV18 and TRBJ2-1; 9 bases agree with TRBD1. This CDR3 contains 17 residues. CDR1 KGHSH and CDR2 LQKENI come from the germline V gene. Germline trimming cut 5 bases from V and 6 bases from J; bases unmatched to any gene: 14. The CDR3 region is CASSARDREFWLNEQFF. In nucleotides, the CDR3 is TGTGCCAGCTCAGCCCGGGACAGGGAATTTTGGCTCAATGAGCAGTTCTTC.

At least ten counts were recorded for this clone. The genes are TRBV28 and TRBJ1-1; D not certain. This CDR3 spans 13 amino acids. The germline V gene encodes CDR1 MDHEN and CDR2 SYDVKM. This chain's CDR3 is CESRPPYNTEAFF. The DNA for the CDR3 is TGTGAATCCAGGCCACCTTATAACACTGAAGCTTTCTTT. Combining the CDR3 with reference TRBV28 and TRBJ1-1 gives the whole variable domain DVKVTQSSRYLVKRTGEKVFLECVQDMDHENMFWYRQDPGLGLRLIYFSYDVKMKEKGDIPEGYSVSREKKERFSLILESASTNQTSMYLCESRPPYNTEAFFGQGTRLTVV.

This clone was counted ten times or more. V usage is TRBV6-5 and J usage is TRBJ2-7, with 11 bases fitting TRBD1. The CDR3 is 14 residues long. Unmatched junction bases numbered 5, after V lost 3 bases and J lost 7 bases. CDR1 MNHEY and CDR2 SVGAGI come from the germline V gene. The CDR3 bases are TGTGCCAGCAGTTATGGGGACAGGGGGGGAGAGCAGTACTTC. This translates into CASSYGDRGGEQYF.

In this sample, this clone turned up many times. The genes are TRBV28 and TRBJ2-3; 13 nucleotides line up with TRBD2. Trimming cost V 6 bases and J 1 base; bases outside gene matches: 1. Germline V gives CDR1 MDHEN, CDR2 SYDVKM. The CDR3 runs 15 residues. Here the CDR3 DNA reads TGTGCCAGCAGAACTAGCGGGGGGGGCACAGATACGCAGTATTTT. It translates to CASRTSGGGTDTQYF.

This clone occurred many times. The chain recombines TRBV11-2 with TRBJ1-3, with D hard to call. The CDR3 spans 16 residues. Germline V CDR1 and CDR2: SGHAT, FQNNGV. The V end was cut by 6 bases, the J end by 2 bases, with 17 bases between. The CDR3 loop is CASSSPLVTAGNTIYF. The CDR3 region has the DNA TGTGCCAGCAGTTCACCACTCGTCACGGCTGGAAACACCATATATTTT.

In its sample, this clone was seen many times. The chain joins TRBV2 to TRBJ1-2, with a weak D call TRBD1 (6 bases). The germline V and J ends were trimmed by 0 bases and 4 bases, with 15 bases remaining between them. This CDR3 is built from 16 residues. Germline values: CDR1 SNHLY, CDR2 FYNNEI. The CDR3 reads CASSEAARQVLYGYTF. In DNA, the CDR3 is TGTGCCAGCAGTGAAGCGGCCCGACAGGTGCTCTATGGCTACACCTTC.